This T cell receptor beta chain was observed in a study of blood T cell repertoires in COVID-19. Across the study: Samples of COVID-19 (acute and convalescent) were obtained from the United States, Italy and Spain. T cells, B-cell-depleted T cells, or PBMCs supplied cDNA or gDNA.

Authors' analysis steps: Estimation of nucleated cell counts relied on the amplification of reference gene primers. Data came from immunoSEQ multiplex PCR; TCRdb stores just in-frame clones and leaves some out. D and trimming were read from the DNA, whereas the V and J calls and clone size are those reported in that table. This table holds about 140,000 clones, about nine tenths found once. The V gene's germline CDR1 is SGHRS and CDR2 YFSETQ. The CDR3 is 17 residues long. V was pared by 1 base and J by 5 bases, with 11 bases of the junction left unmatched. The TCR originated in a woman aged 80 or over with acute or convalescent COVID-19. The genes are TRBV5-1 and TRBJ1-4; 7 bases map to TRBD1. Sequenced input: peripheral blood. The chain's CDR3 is CASSLQSQTGRNEKLFF. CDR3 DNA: TGCGCCAGCAGCTTGCAGAGCCAGACAGGGAGAAATGAAAAACTGTTTTTT.